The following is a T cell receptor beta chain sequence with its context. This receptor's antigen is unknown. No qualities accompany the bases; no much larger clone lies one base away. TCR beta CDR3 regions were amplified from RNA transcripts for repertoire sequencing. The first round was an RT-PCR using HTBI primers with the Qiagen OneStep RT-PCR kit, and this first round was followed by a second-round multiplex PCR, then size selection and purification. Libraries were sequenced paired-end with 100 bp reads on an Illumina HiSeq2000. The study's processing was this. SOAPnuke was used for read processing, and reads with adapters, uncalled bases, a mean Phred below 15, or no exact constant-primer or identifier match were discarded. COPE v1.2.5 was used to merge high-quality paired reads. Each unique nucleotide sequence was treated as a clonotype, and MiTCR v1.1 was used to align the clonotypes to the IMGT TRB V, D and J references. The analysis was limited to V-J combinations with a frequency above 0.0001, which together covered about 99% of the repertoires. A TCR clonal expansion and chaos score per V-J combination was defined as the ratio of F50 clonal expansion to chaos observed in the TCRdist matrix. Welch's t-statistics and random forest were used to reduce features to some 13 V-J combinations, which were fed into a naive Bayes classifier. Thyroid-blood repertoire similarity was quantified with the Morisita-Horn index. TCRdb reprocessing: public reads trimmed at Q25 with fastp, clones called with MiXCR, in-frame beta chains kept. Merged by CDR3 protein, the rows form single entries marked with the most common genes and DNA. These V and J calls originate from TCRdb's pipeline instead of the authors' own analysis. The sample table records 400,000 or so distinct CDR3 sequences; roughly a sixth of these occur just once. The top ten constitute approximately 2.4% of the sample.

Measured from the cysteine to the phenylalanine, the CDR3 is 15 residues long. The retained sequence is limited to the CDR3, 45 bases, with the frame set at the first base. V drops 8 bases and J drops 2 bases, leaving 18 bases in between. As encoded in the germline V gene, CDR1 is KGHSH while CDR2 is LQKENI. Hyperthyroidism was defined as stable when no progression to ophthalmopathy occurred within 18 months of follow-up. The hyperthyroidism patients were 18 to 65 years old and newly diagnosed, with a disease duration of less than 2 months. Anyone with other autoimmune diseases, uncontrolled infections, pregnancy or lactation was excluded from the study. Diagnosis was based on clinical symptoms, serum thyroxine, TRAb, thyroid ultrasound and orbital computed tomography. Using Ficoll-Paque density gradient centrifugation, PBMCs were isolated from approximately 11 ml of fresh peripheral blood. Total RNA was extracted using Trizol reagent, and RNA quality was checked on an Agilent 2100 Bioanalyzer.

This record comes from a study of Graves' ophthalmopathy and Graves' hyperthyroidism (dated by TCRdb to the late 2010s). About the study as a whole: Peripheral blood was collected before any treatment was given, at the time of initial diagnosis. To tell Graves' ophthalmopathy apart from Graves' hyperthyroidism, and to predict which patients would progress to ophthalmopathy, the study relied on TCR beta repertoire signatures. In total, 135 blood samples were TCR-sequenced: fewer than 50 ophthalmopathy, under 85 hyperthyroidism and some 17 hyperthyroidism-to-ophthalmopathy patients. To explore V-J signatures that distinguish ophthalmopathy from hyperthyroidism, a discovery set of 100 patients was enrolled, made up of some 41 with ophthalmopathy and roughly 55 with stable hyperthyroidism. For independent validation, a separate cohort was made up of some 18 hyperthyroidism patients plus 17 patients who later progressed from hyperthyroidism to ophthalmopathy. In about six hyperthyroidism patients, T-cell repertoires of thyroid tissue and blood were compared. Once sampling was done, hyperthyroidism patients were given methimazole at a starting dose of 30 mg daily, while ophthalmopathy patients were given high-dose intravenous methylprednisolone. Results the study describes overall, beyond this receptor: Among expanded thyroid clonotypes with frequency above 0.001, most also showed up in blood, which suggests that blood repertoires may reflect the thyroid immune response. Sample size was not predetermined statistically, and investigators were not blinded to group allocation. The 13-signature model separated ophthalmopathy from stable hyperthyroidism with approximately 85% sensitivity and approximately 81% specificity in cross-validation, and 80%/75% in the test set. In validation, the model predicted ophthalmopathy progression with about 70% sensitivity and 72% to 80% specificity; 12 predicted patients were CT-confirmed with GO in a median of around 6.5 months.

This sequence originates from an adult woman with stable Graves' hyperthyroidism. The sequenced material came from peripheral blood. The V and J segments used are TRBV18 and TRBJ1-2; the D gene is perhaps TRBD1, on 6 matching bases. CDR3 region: CASAAYRALNYGYTF. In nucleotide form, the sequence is TGTGCCAGCGCCGCTTACAGGGCCCTAAACTATGGCTACACCTTC.